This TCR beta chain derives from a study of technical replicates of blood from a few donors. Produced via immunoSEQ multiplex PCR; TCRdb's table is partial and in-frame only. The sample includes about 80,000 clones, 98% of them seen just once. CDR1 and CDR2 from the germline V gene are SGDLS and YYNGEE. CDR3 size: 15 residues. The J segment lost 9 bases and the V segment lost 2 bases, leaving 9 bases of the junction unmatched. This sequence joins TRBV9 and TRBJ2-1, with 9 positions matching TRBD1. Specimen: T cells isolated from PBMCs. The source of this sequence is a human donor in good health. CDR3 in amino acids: CASSVQGTGSGEQFF. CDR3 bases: TGTGCCAGCAGCGTCCAAGGGACAGGGTCGGGTGAGCAGTTCTTC.